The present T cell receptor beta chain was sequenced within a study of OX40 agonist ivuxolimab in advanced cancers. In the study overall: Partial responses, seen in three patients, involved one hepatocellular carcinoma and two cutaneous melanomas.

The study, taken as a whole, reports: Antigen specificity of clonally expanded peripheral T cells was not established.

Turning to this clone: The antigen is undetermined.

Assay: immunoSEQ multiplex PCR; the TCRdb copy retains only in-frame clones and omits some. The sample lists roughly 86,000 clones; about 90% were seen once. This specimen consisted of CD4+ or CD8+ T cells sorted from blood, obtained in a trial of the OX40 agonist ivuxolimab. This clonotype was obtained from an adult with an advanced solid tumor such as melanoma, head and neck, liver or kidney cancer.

This CDR3 is CAWSMAGGRQYF. As DNA, the CDR3 is TGTGCCTGGAGTATGGCAGGGGGCCGGCAGTACTTC. The V call is TRBV30, the J call TRBJ2-7, with TRBD1 matching 8 bases. Germline V lookup: CDR1 GTSNPN, CDR2 SVGIG (reference sequence). Germline trimming cut 2 bases from V and 9 bases from J; bases unmatched to any gene: 6. The CDR3 loop spans 12 amino acids.